This is a list of T cell receptor beta chains from one sample in a study of T cell changes during pregnancy in multiple sclerosis. The assay was immunoSEQ multiplex PCR, and TCRdb's table has in-frame clones only and misses some. Of about 50,000 clones in the sample, 80% to 95% were seen once. This specimen was CD4+ T cells from peripheral blood mononuclear cells, taken after pregnancy. Receptors were obtained from a female donor with multiple sclerosis, enrolled in a pregnancy study. CDR3s include the opening cysteine and the closing phenylalanine or tryptophan. The D gene is left open where the match is weak.

j_call d_call v_call cdr3_aa
TRBJ2-1 NA TRBV2 CASSERGNEQFF
TRBJ2-7 TRBD1 TRBV5-1 CASSAAGTGNYEQYF
TRBJ1-4 NA TRBV18 CASSLQQGEKLFF
TRBJ2-2 TRBD1 TRBV4-1 CASSPGTGLETGELFF
TRBJ1-1 NA TRBV9 CASSVVESTEAFF
TRBJ2-7 TRBD1 TRBV4-1 CASSHTGTGGDEQYF
TRBJ1-1 NA TRBV27 CASSPPPPGLNTEAFF
TRBJ1-4 NA TRBV30 CAWSSPGVNEKLFF
TRBJ2-4 TRBD2 TRBV5-1 CASSPGLAVVGPKNIQYF
TRBJ2-3 TRBD2 TRBV5-1 CASSMNLAGGTDTQYF
TRBJ2-2 TRBD2 TRBV11-3 CASSLAGGNGELFF
TRBJ1-1 TRBD1 TRBV28 CASSLYGVRGRDTEAFF
TRBJ2-3 TRBD2 TRBV5-1 CASSSGLASTDTQYF
TRBJ1-4 NA TRBV30 CAWSVATGFSTNEKLFF
TRBJ2-7 TRBD2 TRBV27 CASSSGLAGVRPYEQYF
TRBJ1-2 NA TRBV2 CASVRPDNYGYTF
TRBJ2-7 TRBD1 TRBV18 CASSPPGTGVYEQYF
TRBJ2-1 NA TRBV27 CASSDRPSSYNEQFF
TRBJ2-7 NA TRBV28 CASKVGPYEQYF
TRBJ2-3 TRBD2 TRBV6-5 CASSPTSVGTDTQYF
TRBJ2-7 NA TRBV7-3 CASSLGRQAEQYF
TRBJ2-3 TRBD2 TRBV7-2 CASSSYSGRSTDTQYF
TRBJ2-2 NA TRBV12-2 CASRQFPPFLPSGGGTGELFF
TRBJ2-6 TRBD1 TRBV5-4 CASSLAGQGGSGANVLTF
TRBJ1-5 NA TRBV11-2 CASSLVDNQPQHF
TRBJ1-2 TRBD1 TRBV6-1 CASSKTGGYGYTF
TRBJ2-7 NA TRBV28 CASSDRESRYEQYF
TRBJ2-7 TRBD1 TRBV19 CASTRGLQSEQYF
TRBJ2-2 TRBD1 TRBV5-1 CASSLRQGGTGELFF